A selection of T cell receptor beta chains follows, all from one sample in a study of cytomegalovirus exposure and HLA in healthy donors. Some clones are missing from TCRdb's copy, which holds only in-frame ones; the method was immunoSEQ multiplex PCR. The sample shows about 200,000 clones, roughly 76% of them seen only once. Sequencing was performed on PBMCs. The receptors originated from a woman in her 30s in good health and CMV-seropositive. Each CDR3 is given with its conserved first and last residue. Fields, in order: V gene, J gene, clone size, D gene, CDR3 DNA, CDR3 protein. A D gene is named only where the DNA matches it firmly. The listing skips clone size in some rows; elsewhere it reads once, few, many or a size class.

TRBV4-1	TRBJ2-1	.	TRBD2	TGCGCCAGCAGCCAAACAGGAGGAGGGACTAGCGGGAGGCGAAACAGGGGTGAGCAGTTCTTC	CASSQTGGGTSGRRNRGEQFF
TRBV7-9	TRBJ2-7	.	TRBD1	TGTGCCAGCAGCTTAGTAGGGGGACAGACCTACGAGCAGTACTTC	CASSLVGGQTYEQYF
TRBV6-6	TRBJ2-7	.	.	TGTGCCAGCAGTTACGGGGACTCTTACGAGCAGTACTTC	CASSYGDSYEQYF
TRBV19	TRBJ2-1	.	TRBD2	TGTGCCAGTAGTATATCGGGAAGCGGGAGGGCCGGGACGGCCTACAATGAGCAGTTCTTC	CASSISGSGRAGTAYNEQFF
TRBV28	TRBJ1-5	.	.	TGTGCCAGCAGTGGGGGGAGGGCGTCCCAGCATTTT	CASSGGRASQHF
TRBV7-2	TRBJ1-2	few	TRBD1	TGTGCCAGCAGCTTGTTGGGCGGACAGGGACATGGCTACACCTTC	CASSLLGGQGHGYTF
TRBV6-5	TRBJ1-1	.	.	TGTGCCAGCAGTTACTCGAGGAACACTGAAGCTTTCTTT	CASSYSRNTEAFF
TRBV18	TRBJ2-5	.	TRBD1	TGTGCCAGCGCGCAGGGGGCCCAAGAGACCCAGTACTTC	CASAQGAQETQYF
TRBV18	TRBJ1-4	.	.	TGTGCCAGCTCACCGCGGGACCCTCAGATGAGTGAAAAACTGTTTTTT	CASSPRDPQMSEKLFF
TRBV25-1	TRBJ1-1	.	.	TGTGCCAGCAGTGGCCACAGGGATGTCACTGAAGCTTTCTTT	CASSGHRDVTEAFF
TRBV6-1	TRBJ1-3	few	.	TGTGCCAGCAGTCGGGGGATCATCTCTGGAAACACCATATATTTT	CASSRGIISGNTIYF
TRBV7-2	TRBJ2-2	.	.	TGTGCCAGCAGCCGGAGAGGGGGGGCTGACGGGGAGCTGTTTTTT	CASSRRGGADGELFF
TRBV5-5	TRBJ1-2	once	.	TGTGCCAGCAGCTTGGCCCGGACTTATGGCTACACCTTC	CASSLARTYGYTF
TRBV2	TRBJ1-1	.	.	TGTGCCAGCAGTCTTACAGGGCCGTACACTGAAGCTTTCTTT	CASSLTGPYTEAFF
TRBV13	TRBJ2-1	.	.	TGTGCCAGCAGCTTAGAACAGGGATACAATGAGCAGTTCTTC	CASSLEQGYNEQFF
TRBV18	TRBJ2-5	.	TRBD2	TGTGCCAGCTCAGCGACTAGCTCTGAGACCCAGTACTTC	CASSATSSETQYF
TRBV28	TRBJ1-3	.	.	TGTGCCAGCAGTCCCCCTGTGGCTCACGGAAACACCATATATTTT	CASSPPVAHGNTIYF
TRBV7-9	TRBJ1-2	.	TRBD1	TGTGCCAGCAGCCAGGGACAGGCCTACTATGGCTACACCTTC	CASSQGQAYYGYTF
TRBV27	TRBJ2-7	few	.	TGTGCCAGCAGTTTATCACATGGCCGGGTGGCCTACGAGCAGTACTTC	CASSLSHGRVAYEQYF
TRBV4-3	TRBJ2-7	few	.	TGCGCCAGCAGCCAAGTGAGCAGCGGCATCACCTACGAGCAGTACTTC	CASSQVSSGITYEQYF
TRBV2	TRBJ1-2	.	.	TGTGCCAGCAGTGGTGGGGCCAACTATGGCTACACCTTC	CASSGGANYGYTF
TRBV18	TRBJ2-1	.	.	TGTGCCAGCTCTCGGGGAGGCTCCAATGAGCAGTTCTTC	CASSRGGSNEQFF
TRBV7-9	TRBJ2-1	.	TRBD2	TGTGCCAGCAGCTTAGTCCAGCGGGGATCCAATGAGCAGTTCTTC	CASSLVQRGSNEQFF
TRBV14	TRBJ2-3	.	TRBD2	TGTGCCAGCAGCCCCGGACTAGCGGGACCAGCAGATACGCAGTATTTT	CASSPGLAGPADTQYF
TRBV7-2	TRBJ1-2	.	.	TGTGCCAGCAGCTTAGTGGGTGGGGCAGAGAGTAACTATGGCTACACCTTC	CASSLVGGAESNYGYTF
TRBV21-1	TRBJ1-3	.	.	TGTGCCAGCAGCAAAGGCCCAGCTGGAAACACCATATATTTT	CASSKGPAGNTIYF
TRBV27	TRBJ1-2	.	.	TGTGCCAGCACCCCCTTCCCCCTGCCAGGCCCCCCACGGGATAACTATGGCTACACCTTC	CASTPFPLPGPPRDNYGYTF
TRBV28	TRBJ1-1	.	.	TGTGCCAGCAGTTACCGGTCCGACAGGTTTGGGTCAGAAATGAACACTGAAGCTTTCTTT	CASSYRSDRFGSEMNTEAFF
TRBV25-1	TRBJ2-5	.	.	TGTGCCAGCAGTGATCATTCCGGCAGGGCCTTCCAAGAGACCCAGTACTTC	CASSDHSGRAFQETQYF
TRBV7-3	TRBJ2-2	.	.	TGTGCCAGCAGCTTAACCAGGGACTCTGCCGGGGAGCTGTTTTTT	CASSLTRDSAGELFF
TRBV5-5	TRBJ2-2	.	.	TGTGCCAGCAGCTTATCCTCCCGGGGGTGGAACACCGGGGAGCTGTTTTTT	CASSLSSRGWNTGELFF
TRBV19	TRBJ2-7	.	.	TGTGCCAGTAGTAGGGGACTGAGCCAAGTCTACGAGCAGTACTTC	CASSRGLSQVYEQYF
TRBV19	TRBJ1-2	.	.	TGTGCCAGTAGTATCCACAGGGTTGCTGGCTACACCTTC	CASSIHRVAGYTF
TRBV18	TRBJ2-3	.	TRBD1	TGTGCCAGCTCACCGTTTGGGACAGGGGGGAGCACAGATACGCAGTATTTT	CASSPFGTGGSTDTQYF
TRBV7-2	TRBJ2-7	.	TRBD2	TGTGCCAGCAGCCCCTTAGCGGGGGGGTTCTACGAGCAGTACTTC	CASSPLAGGFYEQYF
TRBV19	TRBJ2-4	few	.	TGTGCCAGTAGTGGAGGGGATTTAGCCAAAAACATTCAGTACTTC	CASSGGDLAKNIQYF
TRBV27	TRBJ2-7	.	TRBD1	TGTGCCAGCAGTTCAGACAGGGGGCTGAGCGAGCAGTACTTC	CASSSDRGLSEQYF
TRBV29-1	TRBJ2-5	.	TRBD1	TGCAGCGTTACGGGACAGAACACTCAAGAGACCCAGTACTTC	CSVTGQNTQETQYF
TRBV7-2	TRBJ1-1	.	TRBD1	TGTGCCAGCAGCCCTGGGACAGGAGATATGAACACTGAAGCTTTCTTT	CASSPGTGDMNTEAFF
TRBV6-5	TRBJ1-2	.	.	TGTGCCAGCAGGACAGGATACTATGGCTACACCTTC	CASRTGYYGYTF
TRBV30	TRBJ2-3	.	.	TGTGCCTGTCGGGACCCGGGGGTACTAGATACGCAGTATTTT	CACRDPGVLDTQYF
TRBV6-6	TRBJ2-7	.	TRBD1	TGTGCCAGCAGACCCGGGACAGGGGGCTTGTACGAGCAGTACTTC	CASRPGTGGLYEQYF
TRBV10-3	TRBJ2-5	.	TRBD1	TGTGCCATCAGTGAGGCCCCTTTGACAGGGGGGACTCCCCAGTACTTC	CAISEAPLTGGTPQYF
TRBV5-1	TRBJ1-5	.	TRBD1	TGCGCCAGCAGCGAGGGACAGGGAGGGAATCAGCCCCAGCATTTT	CASSEGQGGNQPQHF
TRBV18	TRBJ2-6	.	.	TGTGCCAGCTCACCACGGGCTTCGCAGGCCCCATTCTCTGGGGCCAACGTCCTGACTTTC	CASSPRASQAPFSGANVLTF
TRBV28	TRBJ1-1	.	.	TGTGCCAGCAGTTTGTTCCCTGTCGGGGATGGCACTGAAGCTTTCTTT	CASSLFPVGDGTEAFF
TRBV7-2	TRBJ1-4	.	TRBD1	TGTGCCAGCAGCTTAGTAGGGGGCGGGGTAGGGGAAAAACTGTTTTTT	CASSLVGGGVGEKLFF
TRBV28	TRBJ1-1	.	.	TGTGCCAGCAGTTTCAGGGTTAACACTGAAGCTTTCTTT	CASSFRVNTEAFF
TRBV9	TRBJ1-1	.	TRBD1	TGTGCCAGCAGCGTCCGGGCAGGGGGCCTGAACACTGAAGCTTTCTTT	CASSVRAGGLNTEAFF
TRBV7-8	TRBJ1-4	.	TRBD1	TGTGCCAGCAGCTTAGACAGGGGGCCTGAAAAACTGTTTTTT	CASSLDRGPEKLFF
TRBV30	TRBJ1-6	.	.	TGTGCCTGGAGTGAGGGAGGAAATTCACCCCTCCACTTT	CAWSEGGNSPLHF
TRBV9	TRBJ1-6	.	.	TGTGCCAGCAGCGGAGACAGTAATAATTCACCCCTCCACTTT	CASSGDSNNSPLHF
TRBV2	TRBJ2-7	.	.	TGTGCCAGCAGTTTGAGCTCCTACGAGCAGTACTTC	CASSLSSYEQYF
TRBV7-5	TRBJ2-2	.	.	TGTGCCAGAAGCTCCGCGCGGGGGGACACCGGGGAGCTGTTTTTT	CARSSARGDTGELFF
TRBV5-1	TRBJ2-2	.	TRBD2	TGCGCCAGCAGCTTGGCCCCCGGGGGGGCCCCAAACACCGGGGAGCTGTTTTTT	CASSLAPGGAPNTGELFF